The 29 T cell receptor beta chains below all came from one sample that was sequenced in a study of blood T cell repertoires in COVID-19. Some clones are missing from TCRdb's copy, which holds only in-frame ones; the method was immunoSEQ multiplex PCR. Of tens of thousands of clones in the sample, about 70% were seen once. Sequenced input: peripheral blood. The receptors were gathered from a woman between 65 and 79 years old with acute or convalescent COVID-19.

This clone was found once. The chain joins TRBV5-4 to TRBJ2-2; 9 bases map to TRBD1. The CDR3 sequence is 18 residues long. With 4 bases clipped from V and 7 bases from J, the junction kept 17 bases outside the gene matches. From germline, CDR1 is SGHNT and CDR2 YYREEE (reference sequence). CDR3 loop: CASSPGQGGGGGDGELFF. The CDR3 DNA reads TGTGCCAGCAGCCCGGGACAGGGCGGCGGGGGTGGCGACGGGGAGCTGTTTTTT.

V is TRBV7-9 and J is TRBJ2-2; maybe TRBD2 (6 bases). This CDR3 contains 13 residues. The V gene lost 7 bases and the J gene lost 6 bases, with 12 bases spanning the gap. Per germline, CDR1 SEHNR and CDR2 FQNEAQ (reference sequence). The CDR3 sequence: CASTRLDPGELFF. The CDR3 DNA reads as TGTGCCAGCACCCGACTAGATCCCGGGGAGCTGTTTTTT.

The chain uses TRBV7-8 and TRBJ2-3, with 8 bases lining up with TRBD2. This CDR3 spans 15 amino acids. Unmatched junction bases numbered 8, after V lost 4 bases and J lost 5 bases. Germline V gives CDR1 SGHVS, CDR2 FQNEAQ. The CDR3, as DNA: TGTGCCAGCAGCTCTAAACCGGGGGGGGAAGATACGCAGTATTTT. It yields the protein CASSSKPGGEDTQYF.

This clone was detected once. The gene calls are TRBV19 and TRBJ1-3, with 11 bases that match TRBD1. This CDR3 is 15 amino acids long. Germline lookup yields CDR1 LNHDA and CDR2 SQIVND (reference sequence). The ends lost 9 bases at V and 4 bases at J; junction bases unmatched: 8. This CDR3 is CASRTGGAGGNTIYF. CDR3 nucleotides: TGTGCCAGCCGGACAGGGGGCGCAGGGGGAAACACCATATATTTT.

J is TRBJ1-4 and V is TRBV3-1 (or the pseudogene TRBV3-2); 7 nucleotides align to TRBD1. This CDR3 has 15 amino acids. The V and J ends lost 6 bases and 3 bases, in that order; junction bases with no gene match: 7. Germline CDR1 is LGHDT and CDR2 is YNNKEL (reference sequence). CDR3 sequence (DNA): TGTGCCAGCAGTCAATTCGGGACAGCTAATGAAAAACTGTTTTTT. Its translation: CASSQFGTANEKLFF.

The CDR3 region is CASSFAGQGYNQPQHF. DNA of the CDR3: TGTGCCAGCAGCTTTGCGGGACAGGGGTACAATCAGCCCCAGCATTTT. V usage is TRBV5-8 and J usage is TRBJ1-5, with 10 bases that match TRBD1. The V gene's germline CDR1 is SGHTS and CDR2 YDEGEE. This CDR3 comprises 16 residues. Trimming removed 2 bases from V and 3 bases from J; junction bases left unmatched: 5.

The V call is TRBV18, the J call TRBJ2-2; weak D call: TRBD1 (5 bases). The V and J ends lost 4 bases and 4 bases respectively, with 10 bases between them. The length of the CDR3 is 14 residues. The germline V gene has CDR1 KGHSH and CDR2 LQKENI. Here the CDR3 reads CASSLQESTGELFF. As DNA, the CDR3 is TGTGCCAGCTCACTACAGGAAAGCACCGGGGAGCTGTTTTTT.

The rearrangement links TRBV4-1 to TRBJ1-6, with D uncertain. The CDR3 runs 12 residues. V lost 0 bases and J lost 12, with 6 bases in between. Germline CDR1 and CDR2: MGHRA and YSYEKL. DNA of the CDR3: TGCGCCAGCAGCCAAGACGAACAACCCCTCCACTTT. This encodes CASSQDEQPLHF.

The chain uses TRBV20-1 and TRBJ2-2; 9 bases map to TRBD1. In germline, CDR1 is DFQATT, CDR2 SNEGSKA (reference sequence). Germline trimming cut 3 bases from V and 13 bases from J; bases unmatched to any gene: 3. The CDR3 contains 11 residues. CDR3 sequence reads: CSARGQGGLFF. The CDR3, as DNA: TGCAGTGCTAGGGGACAGGGTGGGCTGTTTTTT.

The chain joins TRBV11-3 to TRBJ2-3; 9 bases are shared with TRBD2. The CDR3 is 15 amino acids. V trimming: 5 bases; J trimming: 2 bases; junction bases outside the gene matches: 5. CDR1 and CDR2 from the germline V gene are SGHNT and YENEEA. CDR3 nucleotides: TGTGCCAGCAGCCCGAGCGGGGGGCTCACAGATACGCAGTATTTT. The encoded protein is CASSPSGGLTDTQYF.

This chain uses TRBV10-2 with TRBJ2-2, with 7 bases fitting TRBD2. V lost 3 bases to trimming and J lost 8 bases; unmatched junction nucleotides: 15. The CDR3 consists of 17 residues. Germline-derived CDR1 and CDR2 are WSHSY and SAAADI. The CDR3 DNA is TGCGCCAGCAGTGATTCAGGGCTAGCGGCTGGAGGGGGGGAGCTGTTTTTT. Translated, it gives CASSDSGLAAGGGELFF.

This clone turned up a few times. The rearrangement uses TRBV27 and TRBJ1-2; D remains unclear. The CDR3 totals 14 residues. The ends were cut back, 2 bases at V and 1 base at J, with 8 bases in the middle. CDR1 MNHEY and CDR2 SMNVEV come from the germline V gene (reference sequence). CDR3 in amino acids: CASSLLRDNYGYTF. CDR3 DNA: TGTGCCAGCAGTTTACTCCGGGATAACTATGGCTACACCTTC.

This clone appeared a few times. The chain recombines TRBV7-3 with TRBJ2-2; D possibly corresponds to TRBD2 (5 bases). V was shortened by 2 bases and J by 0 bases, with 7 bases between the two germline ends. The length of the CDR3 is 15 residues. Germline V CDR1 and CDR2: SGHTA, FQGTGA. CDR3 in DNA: TGTGCCAGCAGCTTAGGAGGTTCGAACACCGGGGAGCTGTTTTTT. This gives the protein CASSLGGSNTGELFF. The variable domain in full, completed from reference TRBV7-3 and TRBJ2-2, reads GAGVSQTPSNKVTEKGKYVELRCDPISGHTALYWYRQSLGQGPEFLIYFQGTGAADDSGLPNDRFFAVRPEGSVSTLKIQRTERGDSAVYLCASSLGGSNTGELFFGEGSRLTVL.

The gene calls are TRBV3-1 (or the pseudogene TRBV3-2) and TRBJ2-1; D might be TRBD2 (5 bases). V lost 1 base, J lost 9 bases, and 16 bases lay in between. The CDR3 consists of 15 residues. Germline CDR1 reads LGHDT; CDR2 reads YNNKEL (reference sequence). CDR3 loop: CASSQVTGKGGEQFF. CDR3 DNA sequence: TGTGCCAGCAGCCAAGTGACGGGGAAGGGTGGTGAGCAGTTCTTC.

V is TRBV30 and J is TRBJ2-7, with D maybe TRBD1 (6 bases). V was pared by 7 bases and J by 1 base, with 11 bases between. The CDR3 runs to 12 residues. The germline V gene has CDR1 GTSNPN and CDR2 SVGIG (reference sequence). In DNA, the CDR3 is TGTGCCTCCAGTCAGGGGTCCTACGAGCAGTACTTC. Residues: CASSQGSYEQYF.

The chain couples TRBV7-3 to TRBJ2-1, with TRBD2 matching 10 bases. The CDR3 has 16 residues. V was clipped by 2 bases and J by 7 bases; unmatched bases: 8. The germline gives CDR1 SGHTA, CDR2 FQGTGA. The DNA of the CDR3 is TGTGCCAGCAGCTTATCGTTAGCGGGGGGTTCAAATGAGCAGTTCTTC. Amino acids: CASSLSLAGGSNEQFF.

For the CDR3, the DNA is TGTGCCAGCAGGTCGGGACAGGGGAATTCACCCCTCCACTTT. Residues: CASRSGQGNSPLHF. The chain joins TRBV6-5 to TRBJ1-6; 10 positions match TRBD1. Unmatched junction bases numbered 3, after V lost 6 bases and J lost 7 bases. This CDR3 has 14 residues. CDR1 is MNHEY and CDR2 is SVGAGI in the germline V gene.

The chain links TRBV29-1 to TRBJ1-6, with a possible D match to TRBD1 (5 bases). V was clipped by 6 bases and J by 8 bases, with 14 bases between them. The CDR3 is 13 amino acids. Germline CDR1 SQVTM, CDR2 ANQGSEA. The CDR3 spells CSVSSAGDSPLHF. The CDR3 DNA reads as TGCAGCGTCTCAAGCGCGGGGGATTCACCCCTCCACTTT. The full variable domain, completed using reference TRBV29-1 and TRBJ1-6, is SAVISQKPSRDICQRGTSLTIQCQVDSQVTMMFWYRQQPGQSLTLIATANQGSEATYESGFVIDKFPISRPNLTFSTLTVSNMSPEDSSIYLCSVSSAGDSPLHFGNGTRLTVT.

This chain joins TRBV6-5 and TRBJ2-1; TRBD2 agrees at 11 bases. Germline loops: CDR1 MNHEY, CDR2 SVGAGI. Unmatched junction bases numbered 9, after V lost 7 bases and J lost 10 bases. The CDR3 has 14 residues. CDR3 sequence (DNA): TGTGCCAGCAAGGGAACTAGCGGGGGCCAAGAGCAGTTCTTC. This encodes CASKGTSGGQEQFF.

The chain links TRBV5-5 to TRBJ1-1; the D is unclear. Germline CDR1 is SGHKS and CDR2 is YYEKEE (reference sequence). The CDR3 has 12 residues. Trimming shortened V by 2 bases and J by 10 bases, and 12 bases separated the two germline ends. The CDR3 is CASSLTGARAFF. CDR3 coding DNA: TGTGCCAGCAGCTTAACTGGAGCGCGAGCTTTCTTT.

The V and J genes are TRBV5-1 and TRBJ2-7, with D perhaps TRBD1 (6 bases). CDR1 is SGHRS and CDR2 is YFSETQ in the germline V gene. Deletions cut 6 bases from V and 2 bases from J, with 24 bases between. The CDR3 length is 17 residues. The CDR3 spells CASNMVGGRDIPYEQYF. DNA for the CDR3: TGCGCCAGCAACATGGTTGGGGGCCGAGATATTCCCTACGAGCAGTACTTC.

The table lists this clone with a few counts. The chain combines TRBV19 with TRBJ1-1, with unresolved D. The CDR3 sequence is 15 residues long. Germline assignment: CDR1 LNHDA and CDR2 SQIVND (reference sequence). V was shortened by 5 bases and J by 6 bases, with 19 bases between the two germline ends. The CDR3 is CASSSRFGERAEAFF. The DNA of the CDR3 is TGTGCCAGTAGTTCTAGGTTCGGGGAGCGCGCTGAAGCTTTCTTT. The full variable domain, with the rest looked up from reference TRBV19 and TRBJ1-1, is DGGITQSPKYLFRKEGQNVTLSCEQNLNHDAMYWYRQDPGQGLRLIYYSQIVNDFQKGDIAEGYSVSREKKESFPLTVTSAQKNPTAFYLCASSSRFGERAEAFFGQGTRLTVV.

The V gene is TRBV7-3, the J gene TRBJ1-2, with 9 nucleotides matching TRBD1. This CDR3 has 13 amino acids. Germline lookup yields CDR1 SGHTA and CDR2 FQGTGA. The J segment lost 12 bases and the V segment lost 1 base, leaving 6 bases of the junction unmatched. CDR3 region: CASSLISGQGNTF. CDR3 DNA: TGTGCCAGCAGCTTAATTAGCGGACAGGGGAACACCTTC.

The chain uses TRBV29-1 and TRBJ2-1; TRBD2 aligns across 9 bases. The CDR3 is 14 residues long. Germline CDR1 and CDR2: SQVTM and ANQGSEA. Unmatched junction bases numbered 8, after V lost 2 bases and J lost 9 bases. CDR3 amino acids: CSVEPRGGASEQFF. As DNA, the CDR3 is TGCAGCGTTGAACCGCGCGGGGGGGCCAGTGAGCAGTTCTTC.

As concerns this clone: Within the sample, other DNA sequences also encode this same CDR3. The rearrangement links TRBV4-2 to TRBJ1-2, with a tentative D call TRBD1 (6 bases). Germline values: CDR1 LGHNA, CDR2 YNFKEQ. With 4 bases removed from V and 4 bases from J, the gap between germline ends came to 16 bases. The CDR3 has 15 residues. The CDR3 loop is CASSPQQGVGYGYTF. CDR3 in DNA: TGTGCCAGCAGCCCGCAACAGGGTGTTGGCTATGGCTACACCTTC.

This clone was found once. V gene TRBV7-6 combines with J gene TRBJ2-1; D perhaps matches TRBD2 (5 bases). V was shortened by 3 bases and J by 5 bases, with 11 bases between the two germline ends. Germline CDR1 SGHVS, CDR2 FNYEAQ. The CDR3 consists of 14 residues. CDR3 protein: CASSLGAVHNEQFF. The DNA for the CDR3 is TGTGCCAGCAGCTTGGGAGCGGTCCACAATGAGCAGTTCTTC.

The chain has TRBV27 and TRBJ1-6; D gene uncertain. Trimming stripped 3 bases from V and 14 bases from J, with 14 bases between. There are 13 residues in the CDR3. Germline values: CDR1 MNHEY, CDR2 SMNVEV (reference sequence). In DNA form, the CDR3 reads TGTGCCAGCAGTTTCGCCCCCCGTCAGACCCTCCACTTT. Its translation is CASSFAPRQTLHF.

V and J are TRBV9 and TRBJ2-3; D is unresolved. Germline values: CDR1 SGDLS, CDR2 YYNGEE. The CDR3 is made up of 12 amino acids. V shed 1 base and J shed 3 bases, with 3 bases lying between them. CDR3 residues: CASSVPTDTQYF. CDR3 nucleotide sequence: TGTGCCAGCAGCGTACCGACAGATACGCAGTATTTT.

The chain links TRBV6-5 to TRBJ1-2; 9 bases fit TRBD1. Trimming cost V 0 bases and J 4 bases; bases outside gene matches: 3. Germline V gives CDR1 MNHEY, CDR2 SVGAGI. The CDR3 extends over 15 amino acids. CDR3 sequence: CASSYSGTGTYGYTF. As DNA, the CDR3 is TGTGCCAGCAGTTACTCCGGGACAGGGACCTATGGCTACACCTTC.